The rows below give T cell receptor beta chains drawn from one sample of a study of blood T cell repertoires in COVID-19. Produced via immunoSEQ multiplex PCR; TCRdb's table is partial and in-frame only. Found here are approximately 270,000 clones, approximately 85% of them singletons; the top ten hold 1.5% to 2%. The sample taken for sequencing was PBMCs or T cells enriched from blood (not recorded which). These receptor sequences come from a woman in her fifties or sixties who had recovered from COVID-19. The CDR3 runs from the conserved cysteine through the conserved F or W. The D gene is left open where the match is weak. A row's size may be missing; if present it is once, few, many or a size class.

>TRBJ2-5|.|once|TRBV6-4
TGTGCCAGCAGTGGGGCAGGTAAAGAGACCCAGTACTTC
CASSGAGKETQYF
>TRBJ1-2|.|.|TRBV29-1
TGCAGCGTTGCTCAGGGGCGGTCTTATGGCTACACCTTC
CSVAQGRSYGYTF
>TRBJ2-6|.|.|TRBV6-5
TGTGCCAGCAGTCGCGCTGGGGCCAACGTCCTGACTTTC
CASSRAGANVLTF
>TRBJ2-7|.|once|TRBV28
TGTGCCAGCAGGTGGGCAGGGTCTGACGAGCAGTACTTC
CASRWAGSDEQYF
>TRBJ2-7|.|many|TRBV27
TGTGCCAGCTGGGACACTCCGGGCGAGCAGTACTTC
CASWDTPGEQYF
>TRBJ1-2|.|.|TRBV6-5
TGTGCCAGCAGTTACTCGGCCGCCATGATTGGCTACACCTTC
CASSYSAAMIGYTF
>TRBJ2-2|.|.|TRBV19
TGTGCCAGTAGTATCAGGGGAGACACCGGGGAGCTGTTTTTT
CASSIRGDTGELFF
>TRBJ1-6|TRBD1|.|TRBV7-2
TGTGCCAGCAGCTTAGTTGGACAGGGCTATTCACCCCTCCACTTT
CASSLVGQGYSPLHF
>TRBJ1-1|.|.|TRBV7-9
TGTGCCAGCAGCTTGAAGACAGCGATGGGCACTGAAGCTTTCTTT
CASSLKTAMGTEAFF
>TRBJ2-1|.|.|TRBV4-1
TGCGCCAGCAGCTACGACTTTTACCTAACCAATGAGCAGTTCTTC
CASSYDFYLTNEQFF
>TRBJ1-3|TRBD1|.|TRBV19
TGTGCCAGTACCTGGACAGGACACCAGGGAAACACCATATATTTT
CASTWTGHQGNTIYF
>TRBJ2-7|TRBD1|medium-sized|TRBV10-1
TGCGCCAGCAGGGACAGGGCCCACGAGCAGTACTTC
CASRDRAHEQYF
>TRBJ2-1|TRBD1|.|TRBV5-1
TGCGCCAGCAGCTCCGGGACAGGGGGCAACTACAATGAGCAGTTCTTC
CASSSGTGGNYNEQFF
>TRBJ2-7|TRBD1|.|TRBV6-1
TGTGCCAGCAGTGTTCAACCGGGACAGGTACCCTACGAGCAGTACTTC
CASSVQPGQVPYEQYF
>TRBJ1-2|TRBD1|.|TRBV19
TGTGCCAGTAGCGAATCGGGGGACAGGGGGCGCGGTGGCTACACCTTC
CASSESGDRGRGGYTF
>TRBJ2-1|TRBD2|.|TRBV19
TGTGCCAGTAGTTTAGCGGGGGGTGAGCAGTTCTTC
CASSLAGGEQFF
>TRBJ2-3|TRBD2|.|TRBV15
TGTGCCATCACTGACGGGGGGGTTACAGATACGCAGTATTTT
CAITDGGVTDTQYF
>TRBJ1-2|.|.|TRBV5-1
TGCGCCAGCAGCTTGACAGGGCGAGCTAACTATGGCTACACCTTC
CASSLTGRANYGYTF
>TRBJ2-4|.|.|TRBV2
TGTGCCAGCAGTGAATATGCCGGAAACATTCAGTACTTC
CASSEYAGNIQYF
>TRBJ2-5|TRBD1|.|TRBV5-1
TGCGCCAGCAGCTTACAGGGGACGGAGATCCAGTACTTC
CASSLQGTEIQYF
>TRBJ1-4|TRBD1|.|TRBV4-2
TGTGCCAGCAGCCAAAACAGGGGACCGTCTGAAAAACTGTTTTTT
CASSQNRGPSEKLFF
>TRBJ2-1|TRBD1|.|TRBV2
TGTGCCAGCAGTCGGGACAGGGGGTCGGATGAGCAGTTCTTC
CASSRDRGSDEQFF
>TRBJ1-3|.|.|TRBV21-1
TGTGCCAGCAGCAAATTAAGGCAGGGGGTTGGAAACACCATATATTTT
CASSKLRQGVGNTIYF
>TRBJ1-2|TRBD1|.|TRBV5-8
TGTGCCAGCAGCCACCGGGACAGACTTTTCTATGGCTACACCTTC
CASSHRDRLFYGYTF
>TRBJ2-5|TRBD2|.|TRBV5-4
TGTGCCAGCAGCTTGGCCCTAGCGGGAGCGGAGACCCAGTACTTC
CASSLALAGAETQYF
>TRBJ1-5|TRBD1|.|TRBV13
TGTGCCAGCAGCTCCCGGACAGGGAAGCAGCCCCAGCATTTT
CASSSRTGKQPQHF
>TRBJ1-5|.|few|TRBV28
TGTGCCAGCAGTGGTGGGGGGGTCATCGTCAATCAGCCCCAGCATTTT
CASSGGGVIVNQPQHF
>TRBJ1-4|.|.|TRBV28
TGTGCCAGCAGTTTAGGGCAGGGGATAATCGGTGAAAAACTGTTTTTT
CASSLGQGIIGEKLFF
>TRBJ1-1|.|.|TRBV5-4
TGTGCCAGCAGCTTGGCCTTCGGGAGGGGCCAGAACACTGAAGCTTTCTTT
CASSLAFGRGQNTEAFF
>TRBJ2-7|TRBD2|once|TRBV7-8
TGTGCCAGCAGCCCACGGACTAGCGGGAGCTACGAGCAGTACTTC
CASSPRTSGSYEQYF
>TRBJ2-2|TRBD1|few|TRBV3-1/TRBV3-2
TGTGCCAGCAGCCCGCTTTGGGACAGGGTCGGACTGATGAACACCGGGGAGCTGTTTTTT
CASSPLWDRVGLMNTGELFF
>TRBJ1-1|.|.|TRBV30
TGTGCCTGGAATTCGGACAAAGAAGCTTTCTTT
CAWNSDKEAFF
>TRBJ2-1|TRBD2|.|TRBV4-1
TGCGCCAGCAGCCACGGACTAGCGGGAGGGTATGAGCAGTTCTTC
CASSHGLAGGYEQFF
>TRBJ2-3|.|.|TRBV7-3
TGTGCCAGCAGCTTAAGGCGTGGGGAGTCGGATACGCAGTATTTT
CASSLRRGESDTQYF
>TRBJ1-4|.|.|TRBV6-5
TGTGCCAGCAGTCCCAGGGATGCAACTAATGAAAAACTGTTTTTT
CASSPRDATNEKLFF
>TRBJ2-7|.|.|TRBV15
TGTGCCACCAGCAGAGAATCGGCCGGGTCCCACTACGAGCAGTACTTC
CATSRESAGSHYEQYF
>TRBJ1-6|TRBD1|.|TRBV19
TGTGCCAGTAACCCGGACAGGGGAATGAATTCACCCCTCCACTTT
CASNPDRGMNSPLHF
>TRBJ1-1|.|.|TRBV27
TGTGCCAGCAGTTTAAGGAGGGGGGGGCTCACTTCCATGAACACTGAAGCTTTCTTT
CASSLRRGGLTSMNTEAFF
>TRBJ2-1|.|once|TRBV28
TGTGCCTCCTCCCGGGGGACCTACAATGAGCAGTTCTTC
CASSRGTYNEQFF
>TRBJ2-3|.|.|TRBV7-9
TGTGCCAGCAGTATGACCAGGTCTGATTCTGATACGCAGTATTTT
CASSMTRSDSDTQYF
>TRBJ1-1|.|.|TRBV28
TGTGCCAGCAGTTTATTCGGGTACACTGAAGCTTTCTTT
CASSLFGYTEAFF
>TRBJ1-1|.|.|TRBV29-1
TGCAGCGTTGCCATTTACACTGAAGCTTTCTTT
CSVAIYTEAFF
>TRBJ1-5|TRBD1|.|TRBV19
TGTGCCAGTACCCTACAGGGGGCGCGGAACAATCAGCCCCAGCATTTT
CASTLQGARNNQPQHF
>TRBJ2-6|.|.|TRBV27
TGTGCCAGCAGTCTTACAGGGTCAGCGGGGGCCAACGTCCTGACTTTC
CASSLTGSAGANVLTF
>TRBJ2-2|TRBD1|.|TRBV5-1
TGCGCCAGCAGACCCCGGACAGGGGGACCCGGGGAGCTGTTTTTT
CASRPRTGGPGELFF
>TRBJ2-5|.|.|TRBV12-3/TRBV12-4
TGTGCCAGCAGTCCCACGGACAGTAAAACCCAGTACTTC
CASSPTDSKTQYF
>TRBJ2-5|.|.|TRBV7-9
TGTGCCAGCAGCTTACCCGAAGGGGGGGTCGAGACCCAGTACTTC
CASSLPEGGVETQYF
>TRBJ2-7|.|.|TRBV6-5
TGTGCCAGCAGGAACTTAGCGTTCAGCTCCTACGAGCAGTACTTC
CASRNLAFSSYEQYF
>TRBJ1-1|.|.|TRBV28
TGTGCCAGCAGATCTCCAGGACTATACACTGAAGCTTTCTTT
CASRSPGLYTEAFF